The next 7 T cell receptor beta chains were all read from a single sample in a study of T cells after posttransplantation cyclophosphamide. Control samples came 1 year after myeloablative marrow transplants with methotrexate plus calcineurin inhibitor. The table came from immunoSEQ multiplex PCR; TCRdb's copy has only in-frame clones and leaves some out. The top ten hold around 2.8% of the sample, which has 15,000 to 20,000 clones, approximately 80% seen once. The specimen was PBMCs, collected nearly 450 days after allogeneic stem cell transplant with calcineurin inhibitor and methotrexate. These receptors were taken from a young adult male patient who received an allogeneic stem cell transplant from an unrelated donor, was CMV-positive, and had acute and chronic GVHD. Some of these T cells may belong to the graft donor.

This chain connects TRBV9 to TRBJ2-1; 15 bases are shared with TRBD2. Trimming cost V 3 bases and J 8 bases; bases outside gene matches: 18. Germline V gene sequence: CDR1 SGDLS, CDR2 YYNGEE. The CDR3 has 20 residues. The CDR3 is CASSAPWTSGRAKSADEQFF. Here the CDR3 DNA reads TGTGCCAGCAGCGCCCCCTGGACTAGCGGGAGGGCCAAATCGGCAGATGAGCAGTTCTTC.

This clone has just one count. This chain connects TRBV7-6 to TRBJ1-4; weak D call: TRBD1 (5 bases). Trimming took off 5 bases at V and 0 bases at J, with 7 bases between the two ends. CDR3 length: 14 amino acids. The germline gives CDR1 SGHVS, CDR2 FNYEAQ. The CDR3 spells CASSRGSTNEKLFF. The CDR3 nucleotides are TGTGCCAGCAGCCGGGGGTCAACTAATGAAAAACTGTTTTTT.

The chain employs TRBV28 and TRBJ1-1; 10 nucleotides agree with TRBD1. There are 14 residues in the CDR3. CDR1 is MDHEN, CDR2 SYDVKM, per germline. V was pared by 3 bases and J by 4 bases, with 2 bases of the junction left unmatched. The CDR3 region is CASSLGQGSTEAFF. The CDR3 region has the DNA TGTGCCAGCAGTTTGGGACAGGGGAGCACTGAAGCTTTCTTT. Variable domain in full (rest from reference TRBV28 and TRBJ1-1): DVKVTQSSRYLVKRTGEKVFLECVQDMDHENMFWYRQDPGLGLRLIYFSYDVKMKEKGDIPEGYSVSREKKERFSLILESASTNQTSMYLCASSLGQGSTEAFFGQGTRLTVV.

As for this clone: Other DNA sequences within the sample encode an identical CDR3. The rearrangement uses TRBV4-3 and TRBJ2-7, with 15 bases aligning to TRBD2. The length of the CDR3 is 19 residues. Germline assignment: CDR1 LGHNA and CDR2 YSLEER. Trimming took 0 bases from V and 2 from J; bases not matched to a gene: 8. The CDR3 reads CASSQDQGTSGRTAYEQYF. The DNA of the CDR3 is TGCGCCAGCAGCCAAGATCAGGGGACTAGCGGGAGGACGGCCTACGAGCAGTACTTC.

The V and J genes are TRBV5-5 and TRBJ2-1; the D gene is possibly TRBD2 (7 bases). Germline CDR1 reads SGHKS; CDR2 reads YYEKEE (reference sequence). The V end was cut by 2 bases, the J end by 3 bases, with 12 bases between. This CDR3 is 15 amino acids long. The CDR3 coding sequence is TGTGCCAGCAGCTTAGGCGGGGGCCGCTACAATGAGCAGTTCTTC. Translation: CASSLGGGRYNEQFF.

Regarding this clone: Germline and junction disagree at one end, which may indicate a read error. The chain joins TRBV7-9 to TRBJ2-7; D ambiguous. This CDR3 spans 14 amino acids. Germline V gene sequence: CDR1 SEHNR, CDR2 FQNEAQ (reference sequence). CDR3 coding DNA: TGCGCCAGCAGCCAAGATTACAGCTTCTACGAGCAGTACTTC. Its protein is CASSQDYSFYEQYF.

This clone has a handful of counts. The CDR3 nucleotides read TGTGCCAGCAGCCTACCGTTCATGAACACTGAAGCTTTCTTT. This gives the protein CASSLPFMNTEAFF. V and J are TRBV7-9 and TRBJ1-1; the D is unclear. The V end lost 5 bases, the J end lost 0 bases, and 10 bases lay between the germline ends. Germline CDR1 SEHNR, CDR2 FQNEAQ (reference sequence). This CDR3 has 14 residues.